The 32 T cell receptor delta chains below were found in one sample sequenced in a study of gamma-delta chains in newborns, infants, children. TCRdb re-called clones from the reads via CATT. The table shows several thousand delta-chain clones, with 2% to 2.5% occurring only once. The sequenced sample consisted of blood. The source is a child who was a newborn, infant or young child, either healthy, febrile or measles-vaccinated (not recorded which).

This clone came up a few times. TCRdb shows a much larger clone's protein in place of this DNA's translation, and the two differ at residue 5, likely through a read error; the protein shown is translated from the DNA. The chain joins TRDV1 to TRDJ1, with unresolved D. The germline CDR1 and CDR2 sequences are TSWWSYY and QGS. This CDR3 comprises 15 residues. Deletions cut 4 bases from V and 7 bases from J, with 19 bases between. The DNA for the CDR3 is TGTGCTCTTGGGGGTCCCCTCTCCCATGTTGGTAAACTCATCTTT. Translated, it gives CALGGPLSHVGKLIF.

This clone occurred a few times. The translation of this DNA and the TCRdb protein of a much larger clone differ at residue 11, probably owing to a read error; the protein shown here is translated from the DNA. The CDR3 region is CACDLATGNRGTRQMFF. As DNA, the CDR3 is TGTGCCTGTGACCTGGCTACTGGGAACCGGGGCACCCGACAGATGTTTTTC. The gene calls are TRDV2 and TRDJ3; tentatively, D is TRDD3 (6 bases). This CDR3 region has 17 residues. Trimming cost V 3 bases and J 9 bases, with 20 bases left between them. The V gene's germline CDR1 is GEAIGNYY and CDR2 EKD.

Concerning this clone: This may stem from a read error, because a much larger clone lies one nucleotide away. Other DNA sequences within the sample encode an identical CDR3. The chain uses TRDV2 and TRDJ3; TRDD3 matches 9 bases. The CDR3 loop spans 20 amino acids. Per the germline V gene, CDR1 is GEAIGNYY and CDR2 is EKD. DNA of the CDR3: TGTGCCTGTGACTCCGTACTGGGGGACCCCAGCTCCTGGGACACCCGCCAGATGTTTTTC. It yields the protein CACDSVLGDPSSWDTRQMFF.

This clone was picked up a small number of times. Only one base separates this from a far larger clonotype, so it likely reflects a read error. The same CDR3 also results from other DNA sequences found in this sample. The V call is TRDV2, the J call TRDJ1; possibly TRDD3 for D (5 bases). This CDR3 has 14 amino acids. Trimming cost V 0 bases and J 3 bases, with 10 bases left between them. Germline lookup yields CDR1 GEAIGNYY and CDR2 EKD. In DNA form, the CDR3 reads TGTGCCTGTGACACCTGGGGAATACCCGATAAACTCATCTTT. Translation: CACDTWGIPDKLIF.

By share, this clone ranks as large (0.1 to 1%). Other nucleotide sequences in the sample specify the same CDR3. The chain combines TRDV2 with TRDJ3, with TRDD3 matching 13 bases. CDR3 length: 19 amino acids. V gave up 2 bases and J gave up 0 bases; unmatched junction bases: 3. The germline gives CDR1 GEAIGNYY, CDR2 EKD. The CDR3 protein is CACDILGDTSSWDTRQMFF. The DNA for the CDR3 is TGTGCCTGTGACATACTGGGGGATACGAGCTCCTGGGACACCCGACAGATGTTTTTC.

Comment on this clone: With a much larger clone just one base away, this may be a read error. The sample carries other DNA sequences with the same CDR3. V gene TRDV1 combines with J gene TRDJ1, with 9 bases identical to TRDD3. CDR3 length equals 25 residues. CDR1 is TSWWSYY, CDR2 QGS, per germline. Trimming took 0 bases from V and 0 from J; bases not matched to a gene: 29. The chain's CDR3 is CALGELSGGPDPYWGSRYHTDKLIF. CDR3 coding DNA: TGTGCTCTTGGGGAACTCTCTGGAGGACCCGACCCGTACTGGGGGAGTCGTTATCACACCGATAAACTCATCTTT.

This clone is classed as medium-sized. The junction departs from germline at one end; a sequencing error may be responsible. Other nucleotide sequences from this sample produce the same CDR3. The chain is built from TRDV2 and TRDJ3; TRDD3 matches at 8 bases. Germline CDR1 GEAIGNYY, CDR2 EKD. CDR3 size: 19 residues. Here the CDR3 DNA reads TGTGCCTGCGACGTACTGGGGGGCAGAAGCTCCTGGGACACCCTACAGATGTTTTTC. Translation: CACDVLGGRSSWDTLQMFF.

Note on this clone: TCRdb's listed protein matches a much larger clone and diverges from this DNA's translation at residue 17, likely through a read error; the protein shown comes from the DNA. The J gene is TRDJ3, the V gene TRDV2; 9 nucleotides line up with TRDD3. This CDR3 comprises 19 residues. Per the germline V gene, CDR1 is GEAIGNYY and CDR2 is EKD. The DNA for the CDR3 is TGTGCCTGTGACGCAGCTCGGGGATACGGGTCCTGGGACACCCGACAGGTGTTTTTC. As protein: CACDAARGYGSWDTRQVFF.

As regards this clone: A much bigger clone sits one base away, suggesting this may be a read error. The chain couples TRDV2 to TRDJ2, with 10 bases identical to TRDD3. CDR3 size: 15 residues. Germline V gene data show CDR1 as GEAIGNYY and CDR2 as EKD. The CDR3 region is CACDRRGIRSAHLFF. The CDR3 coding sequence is TGTGCCTGTGACAGGAGGGGGATACGTTCTGCACACCTCTTCTTT.

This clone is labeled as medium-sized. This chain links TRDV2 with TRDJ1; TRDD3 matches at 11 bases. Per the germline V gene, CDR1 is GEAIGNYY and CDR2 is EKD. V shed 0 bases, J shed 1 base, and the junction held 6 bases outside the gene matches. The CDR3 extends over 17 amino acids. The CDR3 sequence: CACDTGWGIRGTDKLIF. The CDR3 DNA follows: TGTGCCTGTGACACCGGGTGGGGGATACGAGGCACCGATAAACTCATCTTT.

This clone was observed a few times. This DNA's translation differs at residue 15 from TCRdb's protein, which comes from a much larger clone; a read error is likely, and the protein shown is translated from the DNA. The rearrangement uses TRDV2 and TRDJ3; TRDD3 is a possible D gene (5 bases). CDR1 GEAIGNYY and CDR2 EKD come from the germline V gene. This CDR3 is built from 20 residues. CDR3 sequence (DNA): TGTGCCTGTGACATTCGGAGGTTGGGTAAGAGGTCCTGGGACGCCCGACAGATGTTTTTC. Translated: CACDIRRLGKRSWDARQMFF.

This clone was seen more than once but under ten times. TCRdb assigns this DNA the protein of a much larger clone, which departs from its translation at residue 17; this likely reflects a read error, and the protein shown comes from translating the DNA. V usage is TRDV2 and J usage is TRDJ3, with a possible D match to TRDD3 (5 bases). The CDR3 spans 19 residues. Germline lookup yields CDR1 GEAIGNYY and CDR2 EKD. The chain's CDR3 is CACDTVRDQSSWDTRQTFF. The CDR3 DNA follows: TGTGCCTGTGACACCGTTAGGGACCAGAGCTCCTGGGACACCCGACAGACGTTTTTC.

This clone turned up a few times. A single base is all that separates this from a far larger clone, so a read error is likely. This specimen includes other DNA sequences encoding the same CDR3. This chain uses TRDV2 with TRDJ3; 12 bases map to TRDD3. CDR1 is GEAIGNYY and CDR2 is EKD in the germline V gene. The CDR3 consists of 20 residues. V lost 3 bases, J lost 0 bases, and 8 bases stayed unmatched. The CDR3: CACDSVLGDTSSWDTRQMFF. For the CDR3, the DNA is TGTGCCTGTGACTCGGTGCTGGGGGATACGAGCTCCTGGGACACCCGACAGATGTTTTTC.

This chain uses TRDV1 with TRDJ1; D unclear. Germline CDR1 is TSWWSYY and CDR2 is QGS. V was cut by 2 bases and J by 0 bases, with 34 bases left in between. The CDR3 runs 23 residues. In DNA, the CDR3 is TGTGCTCTTGGGGAAACCTCATTTTCCCCCCCGTCAATTAATGGGAGGTACACCGATAAACTCATCTTT. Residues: CALGETSFSPPSINGRYTDKLIF.

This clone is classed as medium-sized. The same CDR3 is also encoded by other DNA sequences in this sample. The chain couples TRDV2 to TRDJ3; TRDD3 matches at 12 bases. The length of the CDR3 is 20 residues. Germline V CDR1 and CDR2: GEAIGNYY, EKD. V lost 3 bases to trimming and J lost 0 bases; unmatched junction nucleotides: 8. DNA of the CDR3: TGTGCCTGTGACTCCGTACTGGGGGATACTAGCTCCTGGGACACCCGACAGATGTTTTTC. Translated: CACDSVLGDTSSWDTRQMFF.

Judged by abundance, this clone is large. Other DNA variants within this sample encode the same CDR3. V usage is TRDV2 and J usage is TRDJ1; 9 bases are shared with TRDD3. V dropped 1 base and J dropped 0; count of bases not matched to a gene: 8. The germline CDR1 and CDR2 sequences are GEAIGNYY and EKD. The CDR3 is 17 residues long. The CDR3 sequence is CACDTGDTLRYTDKLIF. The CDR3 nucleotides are TGTGCCTGTGACACGGGGGATACTCTCCGGTACACCGATAAACTCATCTTT.

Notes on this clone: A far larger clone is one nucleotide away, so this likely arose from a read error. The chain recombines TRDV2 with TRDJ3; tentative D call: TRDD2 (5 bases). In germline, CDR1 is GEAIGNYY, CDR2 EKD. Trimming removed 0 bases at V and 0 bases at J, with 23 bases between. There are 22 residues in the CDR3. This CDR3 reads CACDTGSLPGIKSSWDTRQMFF. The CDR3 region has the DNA TGTGCCTGTGACACCGGCTCCCTACCGGGAATCAAGAGCTCCTGGGACACCCGACAGATGTTTTTC.

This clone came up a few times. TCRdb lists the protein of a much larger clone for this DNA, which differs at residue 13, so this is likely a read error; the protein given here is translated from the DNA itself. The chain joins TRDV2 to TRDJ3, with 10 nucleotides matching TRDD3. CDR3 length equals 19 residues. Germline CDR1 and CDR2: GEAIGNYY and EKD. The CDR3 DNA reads TGTGCCTGTGACACCGGGTGGGGGATACAAACCTGGGGCACCCGACAGATGTTTTTC. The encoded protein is CACDTGWGIQTWGTRQMFF.

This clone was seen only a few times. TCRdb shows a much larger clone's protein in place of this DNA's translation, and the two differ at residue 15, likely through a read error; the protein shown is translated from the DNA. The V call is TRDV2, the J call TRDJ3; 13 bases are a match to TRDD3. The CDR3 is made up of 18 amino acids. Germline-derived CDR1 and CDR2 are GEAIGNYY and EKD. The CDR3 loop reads CACDYWGIRSWDTRRMFF. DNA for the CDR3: TGTGCCTGTGACTACTGGGGGATACGCTCCTGGGACACCCGACGGATGTTTTTC.

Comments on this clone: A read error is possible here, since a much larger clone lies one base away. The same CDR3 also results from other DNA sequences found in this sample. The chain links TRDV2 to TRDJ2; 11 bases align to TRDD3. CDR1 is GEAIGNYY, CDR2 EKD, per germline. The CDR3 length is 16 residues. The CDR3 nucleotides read TGTGCCTGCGACACCCTGGGGGATACCCTGACAGCACAACTCTTCTTT. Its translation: CACDTLGDTLTAQLFF.

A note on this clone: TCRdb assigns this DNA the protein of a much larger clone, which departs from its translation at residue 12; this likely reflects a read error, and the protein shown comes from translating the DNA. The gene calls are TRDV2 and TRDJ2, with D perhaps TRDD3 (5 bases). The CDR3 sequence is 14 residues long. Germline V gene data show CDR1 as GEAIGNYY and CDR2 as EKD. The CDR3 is CACDTWGPPAQPFF. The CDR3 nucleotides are TGTGCCTGTGACACCTGGGGCCCTCCAGCACAACCCTTCTTT.

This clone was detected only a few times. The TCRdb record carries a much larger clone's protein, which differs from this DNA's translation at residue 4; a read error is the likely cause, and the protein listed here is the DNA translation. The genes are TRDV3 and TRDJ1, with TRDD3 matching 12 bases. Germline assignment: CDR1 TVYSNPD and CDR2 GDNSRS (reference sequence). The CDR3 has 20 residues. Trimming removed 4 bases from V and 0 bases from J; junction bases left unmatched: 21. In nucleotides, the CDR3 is TGTGCCTCCGCGGTGCTGGGGGATACGCGTGCCCCCCTGTACACCGATAAACTCATCTTT. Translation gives CASAVLGDTRAPLYTDKLIF.

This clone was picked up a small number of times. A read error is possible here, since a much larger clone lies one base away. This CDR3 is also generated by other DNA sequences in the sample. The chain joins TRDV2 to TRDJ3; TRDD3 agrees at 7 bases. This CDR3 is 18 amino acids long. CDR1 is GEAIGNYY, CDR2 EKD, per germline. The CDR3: CACDSKGYHSWDTRQMFF. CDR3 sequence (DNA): TGTGCCTGTGACAGCAAGGGATACCACTCCTGGGACACCCGTCAGATGTTTTTC.

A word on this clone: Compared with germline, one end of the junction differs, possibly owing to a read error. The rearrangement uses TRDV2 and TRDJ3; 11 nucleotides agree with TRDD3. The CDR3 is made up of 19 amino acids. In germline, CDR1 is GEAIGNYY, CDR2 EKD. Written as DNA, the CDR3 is TGTGCCTGTGACACGTGGGGGATACGCAGCTCCTGGGGCACCCGACAGATGTTTTTC. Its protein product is CACDTWGIRSSWGTRQMFF.

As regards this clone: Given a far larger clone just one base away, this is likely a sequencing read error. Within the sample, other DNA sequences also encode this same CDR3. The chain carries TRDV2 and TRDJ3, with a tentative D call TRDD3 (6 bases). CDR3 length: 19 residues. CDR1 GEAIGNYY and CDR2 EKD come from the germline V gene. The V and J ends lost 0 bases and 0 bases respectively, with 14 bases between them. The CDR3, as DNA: TGTGCCTGTGACACCGTACTGGGAGATTTCTCCTGGGACACCCGACAGATGTTTTTC. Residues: CACDTVLGDFSWDTRQMFF.

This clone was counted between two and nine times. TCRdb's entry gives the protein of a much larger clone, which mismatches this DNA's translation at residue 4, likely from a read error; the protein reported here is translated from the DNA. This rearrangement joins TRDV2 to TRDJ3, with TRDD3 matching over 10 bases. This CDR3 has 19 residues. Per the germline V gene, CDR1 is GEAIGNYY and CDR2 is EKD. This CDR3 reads CACGTVLGDFSWDTRQMFF. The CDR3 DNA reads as TGTGCCTGTGGCACCGTACTGGGGGATTTCTCCTGGGACACCCGACAGATGTTTTTC.

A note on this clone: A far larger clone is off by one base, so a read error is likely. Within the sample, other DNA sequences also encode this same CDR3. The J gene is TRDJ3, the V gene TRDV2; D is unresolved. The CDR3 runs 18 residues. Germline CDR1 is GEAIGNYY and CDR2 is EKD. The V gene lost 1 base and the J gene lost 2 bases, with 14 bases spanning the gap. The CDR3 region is CACDTGGFSTWDTRQMFF. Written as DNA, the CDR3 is TGTGCCTGTGACACTGGTGGATTCTCCACCTGGGACACCCGACAGATGTTTTTC.

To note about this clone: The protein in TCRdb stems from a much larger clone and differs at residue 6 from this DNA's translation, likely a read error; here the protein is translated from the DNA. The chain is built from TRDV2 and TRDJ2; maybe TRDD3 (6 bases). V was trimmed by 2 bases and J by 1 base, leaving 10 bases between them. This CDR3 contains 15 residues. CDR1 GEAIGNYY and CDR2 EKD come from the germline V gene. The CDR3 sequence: CACDIPGDLTAQLFF. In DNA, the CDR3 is TGTGCCTGTGACATACCGGGGGATTTGACAGCACAACTCTTCTTT.

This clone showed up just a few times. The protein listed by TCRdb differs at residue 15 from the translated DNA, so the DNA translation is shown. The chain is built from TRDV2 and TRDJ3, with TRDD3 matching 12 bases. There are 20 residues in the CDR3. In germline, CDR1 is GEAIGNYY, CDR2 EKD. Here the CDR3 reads CACDRVLGDTSSWDARQMFF. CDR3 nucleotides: TGTGCCTGTGATCGTGTACTGGGGGATACTAGCTCCTGGGACGCCCGACAGATGTTTTTC.

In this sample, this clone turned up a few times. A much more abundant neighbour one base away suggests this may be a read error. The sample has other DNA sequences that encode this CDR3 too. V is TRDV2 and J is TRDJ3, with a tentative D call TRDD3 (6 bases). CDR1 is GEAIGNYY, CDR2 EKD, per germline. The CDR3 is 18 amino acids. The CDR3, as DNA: TGTGCCTGCGACACGTGGGGGCTCAGCTCCTGGGACACCCGACAGATGTTTTTC. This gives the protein CACDTWGLSSWDTRQMFF.

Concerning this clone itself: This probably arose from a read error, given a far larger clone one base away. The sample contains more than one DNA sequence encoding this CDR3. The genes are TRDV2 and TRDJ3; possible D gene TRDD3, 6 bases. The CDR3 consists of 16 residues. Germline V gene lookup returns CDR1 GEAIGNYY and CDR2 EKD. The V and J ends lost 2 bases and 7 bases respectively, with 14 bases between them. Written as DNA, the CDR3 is TGTGCCTGTGACATACTGGGAGATGATGACACCCGACAGATGTTTTTC. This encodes CACDILGDDDTRQMFF.

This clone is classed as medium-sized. The CDR3 reads CACDTAGGGPSSWDTRQMFF. The CDR3 bases are TGTGCCTGTGACACCGCCGGGGGGGGTCCCAGCTCCTGGGACACCCGACAGATGTTTTTC. The chain couples TRDV2 to TRDJ3; tentative D call: TRDD3 (5 bases). Germline-derived CDR1 and CDR2 are GEAIGNYY and EKD. The CDR3 runs to 20 residues. V gave up 0 bases and J gave up 0 bases, with 17 bases separating them.